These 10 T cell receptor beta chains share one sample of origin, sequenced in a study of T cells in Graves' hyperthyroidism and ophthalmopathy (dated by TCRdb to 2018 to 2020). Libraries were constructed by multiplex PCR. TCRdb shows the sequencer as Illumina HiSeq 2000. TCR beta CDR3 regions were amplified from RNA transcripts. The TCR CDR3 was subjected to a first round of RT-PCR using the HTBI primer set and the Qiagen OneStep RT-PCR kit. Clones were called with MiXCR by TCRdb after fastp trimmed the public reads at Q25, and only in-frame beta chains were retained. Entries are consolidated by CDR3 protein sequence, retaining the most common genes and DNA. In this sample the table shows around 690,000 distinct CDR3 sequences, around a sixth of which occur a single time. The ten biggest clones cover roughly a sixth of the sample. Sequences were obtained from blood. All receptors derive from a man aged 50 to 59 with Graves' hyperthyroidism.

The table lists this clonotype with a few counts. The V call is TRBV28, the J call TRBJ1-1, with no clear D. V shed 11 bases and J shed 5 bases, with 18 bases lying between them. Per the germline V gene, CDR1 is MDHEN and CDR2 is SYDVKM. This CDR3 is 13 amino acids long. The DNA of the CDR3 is TGTGCCGGATGTGAGGGAATAGGGACTGAAGCTTTCTTT. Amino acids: CAGCEGIGTEAFF.

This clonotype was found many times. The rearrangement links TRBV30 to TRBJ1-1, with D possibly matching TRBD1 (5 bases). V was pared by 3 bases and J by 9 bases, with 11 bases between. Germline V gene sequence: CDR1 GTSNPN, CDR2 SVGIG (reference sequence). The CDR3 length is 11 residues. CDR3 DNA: TGTGCCTGGAGAGCGGACATAAAAGCTTTCTTT. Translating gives CAWRADIKAFF.

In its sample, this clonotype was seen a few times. CDR3 protein: CASSRGTPSPYEQYF. The CDR3 DNA reads as TGCGCCAGCAGCCGGGGGACACCATCTCCCTACGAGCAGTACTTC. This sequence joins TRBV5-1 and TRBJ2-7, with D possibly being TRBD1 or TRBD2 (6 bases each). Trimming shortened V by 4 bases and J by 2 bases, and 16 bases separated the two germline ends. This CDR3 is built from 15 residues. Germline V CDR1 and CDR2: SGHRS, YFSETQ. Combining the CDR3 with reference TRBV5-1 and TRBJ2-7 gives the whole variable domain KAGVTQTPRYLIKTRGQQVTLSCSPISGHRSVSWYQQTPGQGLQFLFEYFSETQRNKGNFPGRFSGRQFSNSRSEMNVSTLELGDSALYLCASSRGTPSPYEQYFGPGTRLTVT.

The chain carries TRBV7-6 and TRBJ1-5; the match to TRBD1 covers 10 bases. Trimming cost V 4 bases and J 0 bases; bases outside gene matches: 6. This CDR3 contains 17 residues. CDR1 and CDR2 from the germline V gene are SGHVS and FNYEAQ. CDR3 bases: TGTGCCAGCAGCTCCGGGACAGGGGCAACTAGCAATCAGCCCCAGCATTTT. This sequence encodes CASSSGTGATSNQPQHF.

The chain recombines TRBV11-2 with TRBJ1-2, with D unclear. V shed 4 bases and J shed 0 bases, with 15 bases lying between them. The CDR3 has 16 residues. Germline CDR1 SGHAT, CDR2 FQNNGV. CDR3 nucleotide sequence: TGTGCCAGCAGCTACGGCCCGGCCATCTCTAACTATGGCTACACCTTC. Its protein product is CASSYGPAISNYGYTF.

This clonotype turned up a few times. The CDR3, as DNA: TGTGCCAGCAGTGACCGAGCGGGTCCTACACATGAGCAGTTCTTC. Residues: CASSDRAGPTHEQFF. The chain carries TRBV6-1 and TRBJ2-1; tentative D call: TRBD2 (6 bases). The CDR3 spans 15 residues. V was trimmed by 3 bases and J by 8 bases, leaving 17 bases between them. Germline V lookup: CDR1 MNHNS, CDR2 SASEGT.

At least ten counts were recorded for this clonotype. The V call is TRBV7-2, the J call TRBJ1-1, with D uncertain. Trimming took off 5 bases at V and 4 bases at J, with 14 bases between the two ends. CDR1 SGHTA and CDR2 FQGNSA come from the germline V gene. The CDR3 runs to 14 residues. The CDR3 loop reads CASSPHGRGTEAFF. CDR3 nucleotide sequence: TGTGCCAGCAGCCCACACGGACGGGGCACTGAAGCTTTCTTT.

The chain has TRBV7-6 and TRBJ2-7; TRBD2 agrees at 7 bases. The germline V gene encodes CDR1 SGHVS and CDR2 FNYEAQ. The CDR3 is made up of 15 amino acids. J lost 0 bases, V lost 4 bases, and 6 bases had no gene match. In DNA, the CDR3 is TGTGCCAGCAGCTCAGGACTAGGACGCTCCTACGAGCAGTACTTC. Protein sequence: CASSSGLGRSYEQYF.

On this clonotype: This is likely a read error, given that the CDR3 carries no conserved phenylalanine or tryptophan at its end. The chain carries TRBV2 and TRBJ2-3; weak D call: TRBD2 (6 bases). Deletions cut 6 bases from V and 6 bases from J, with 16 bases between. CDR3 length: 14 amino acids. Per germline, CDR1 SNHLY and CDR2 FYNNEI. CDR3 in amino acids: CASRPGLQTDTQYL. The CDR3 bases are TGTGCCAGCAGGCCGGGACTGCAAACGGATACGCAGTATTTA.

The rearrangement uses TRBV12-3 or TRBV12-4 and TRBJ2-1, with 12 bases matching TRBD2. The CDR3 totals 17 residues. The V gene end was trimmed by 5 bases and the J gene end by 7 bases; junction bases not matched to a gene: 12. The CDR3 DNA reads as TGTGCCAGCAGTCCCCCTTGGGCTAGCGGGAGGGTAAATGAGCAGTTCTTC. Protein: CASSPPWASGRVNEQFF.